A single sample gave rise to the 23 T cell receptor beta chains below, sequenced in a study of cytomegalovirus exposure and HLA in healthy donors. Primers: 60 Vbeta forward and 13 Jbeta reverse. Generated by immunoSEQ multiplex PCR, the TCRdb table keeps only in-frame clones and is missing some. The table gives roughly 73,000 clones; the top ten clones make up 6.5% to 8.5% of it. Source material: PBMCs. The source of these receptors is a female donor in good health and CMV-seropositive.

The CDR3 bases are TGTGCCAGCAGCGGAGCGGGGGGGCTCCCCTACGAGCAGTACTTC. Residues: CASSGAGGLPYEQYF. The genes are TRBV7-9 and TRBJ2-7; 10 bases agree with TRBD2. The CDR3 consists of 15 residues. Germline-derived CDR1 and CDR2 are SEHNR and FQNEAQ (reference sequence). Trimming took 5 bases from V and 2 from J; bases not matched to a gene: 6.

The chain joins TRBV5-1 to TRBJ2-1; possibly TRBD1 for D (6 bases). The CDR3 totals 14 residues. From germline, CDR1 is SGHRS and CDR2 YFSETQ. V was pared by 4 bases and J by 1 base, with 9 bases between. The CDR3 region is CASSRDNSYNEQFF. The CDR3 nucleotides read TGCGCCAGCAGCCGGGACAATTCCTACAATGAGCAGTTCTTC.

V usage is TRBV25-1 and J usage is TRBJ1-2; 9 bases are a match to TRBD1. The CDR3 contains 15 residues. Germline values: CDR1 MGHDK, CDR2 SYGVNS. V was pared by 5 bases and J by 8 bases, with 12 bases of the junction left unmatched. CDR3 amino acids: CASSRGGQGSGGYTF. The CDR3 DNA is TGTGCCAGCAGTCGAGGGGGACAGGGATCCGGGGGCTACACCTTC.

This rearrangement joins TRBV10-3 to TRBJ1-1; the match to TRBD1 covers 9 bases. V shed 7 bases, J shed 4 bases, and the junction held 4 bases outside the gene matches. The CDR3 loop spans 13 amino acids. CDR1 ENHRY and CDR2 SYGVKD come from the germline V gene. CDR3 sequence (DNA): TGTGCCATCAAGCCGGGACAGGGCACTGAAGCTTTCTTT. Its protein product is CAIKPGQGTEAFF.

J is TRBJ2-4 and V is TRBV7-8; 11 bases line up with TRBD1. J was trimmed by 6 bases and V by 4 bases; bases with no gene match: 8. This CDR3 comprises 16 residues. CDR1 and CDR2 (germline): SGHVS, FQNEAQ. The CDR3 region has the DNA TGTGCCAGCAGCTACCAGGACAGGGGGCAGAGAAACATTCAGTACTTC. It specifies CASSYQDRGQRNIQYF.

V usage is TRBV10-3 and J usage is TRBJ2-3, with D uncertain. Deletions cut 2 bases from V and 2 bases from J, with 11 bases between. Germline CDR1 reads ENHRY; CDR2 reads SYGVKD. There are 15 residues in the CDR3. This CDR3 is CAISEQAAYTDTQYF. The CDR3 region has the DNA TGTGCCATCAGTGAGCAGGCCGCGTACACAGATACGCAGTATTTT.

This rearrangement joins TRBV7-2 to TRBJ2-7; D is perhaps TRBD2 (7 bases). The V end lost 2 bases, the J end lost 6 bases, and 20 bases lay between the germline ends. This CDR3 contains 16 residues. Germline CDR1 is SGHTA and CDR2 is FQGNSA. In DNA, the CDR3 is TGTGCCAGCAGCTTAATGGGACTTACCGGGGGGCGCGAGCAGTACTTC. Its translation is CASSLMGLTGGREQYF.

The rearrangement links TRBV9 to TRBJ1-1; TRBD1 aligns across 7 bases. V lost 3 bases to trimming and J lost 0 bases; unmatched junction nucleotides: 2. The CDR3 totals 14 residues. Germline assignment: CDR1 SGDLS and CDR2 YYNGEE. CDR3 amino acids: CASSEGTVNTEAFF. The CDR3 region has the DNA TGTGCCAGCAGCGAAGGGACAGTGAACACTGAAGCTTTCTTT.

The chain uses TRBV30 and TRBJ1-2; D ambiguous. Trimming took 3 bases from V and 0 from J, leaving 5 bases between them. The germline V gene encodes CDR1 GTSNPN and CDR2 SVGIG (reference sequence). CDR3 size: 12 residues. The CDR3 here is CAWSATNYGYTF. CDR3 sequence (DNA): TGTGCCTGGAGCGCGACTAACTATGGCTACACCTTC.

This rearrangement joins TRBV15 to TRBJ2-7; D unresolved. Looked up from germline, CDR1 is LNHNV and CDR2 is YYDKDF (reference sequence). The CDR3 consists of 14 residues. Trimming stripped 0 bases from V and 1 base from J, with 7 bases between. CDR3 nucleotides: TGTGCCACCAGCAGAGATCCGGTTTCCTACGAGCAGTACTTC. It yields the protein CATSRDPVSYEQYF.

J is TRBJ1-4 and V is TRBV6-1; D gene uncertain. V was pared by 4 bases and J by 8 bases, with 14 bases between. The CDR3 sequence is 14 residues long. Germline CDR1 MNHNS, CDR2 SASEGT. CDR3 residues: CASSAVGLREKLFF. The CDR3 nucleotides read TGTGCCAGCAGTGCGGTCGGGTTGAGAGAAAAACTGTTTTTT.

Written as DNA, the CDR3 is TGTGCCAGCAGCCCTAGGGGGCGGGACACAACTAATGAAAAACTGTTTTTT. Its translation is CASSPRGRDTTNEKLFF. This chain links TRBV7-2 with TRBJ1-4, with TRBD1 matching over 7 bases. CDR3 length equals 17 residues. The germline V gene encodes CDR1 SGHTA and CDR2 FQGNSA. Trimming removed 5 bases from V and 0 bases from J; junction bases left unmatched: 9.

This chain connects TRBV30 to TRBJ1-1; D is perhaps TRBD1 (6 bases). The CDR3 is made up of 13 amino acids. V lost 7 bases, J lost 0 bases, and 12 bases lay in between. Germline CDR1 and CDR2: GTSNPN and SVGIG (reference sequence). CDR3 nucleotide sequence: TGTGCCTCGTGGGGGCGGATGAACACTGAAGCTTTCTTT. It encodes CASWGRMNTEAFF.

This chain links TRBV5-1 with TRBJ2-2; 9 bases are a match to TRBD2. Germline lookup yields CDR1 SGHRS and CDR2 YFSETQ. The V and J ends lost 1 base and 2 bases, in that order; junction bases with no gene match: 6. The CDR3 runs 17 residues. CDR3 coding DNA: TGCGCCAGCAGCTTGTCGGTAGCGGGGGTTAACACCGGGGAGCTGTTTTTT. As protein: CASSLSVAGVNTGELFF.

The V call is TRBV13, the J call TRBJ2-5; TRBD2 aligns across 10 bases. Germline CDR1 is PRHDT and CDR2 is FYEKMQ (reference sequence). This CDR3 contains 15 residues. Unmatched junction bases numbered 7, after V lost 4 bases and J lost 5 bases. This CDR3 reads CASSSKRGGRETQYF. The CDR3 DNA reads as TGTGCCAGCAGCTCAAAGCGGGGGGGCCGGGAGACCCAGTACTTC.

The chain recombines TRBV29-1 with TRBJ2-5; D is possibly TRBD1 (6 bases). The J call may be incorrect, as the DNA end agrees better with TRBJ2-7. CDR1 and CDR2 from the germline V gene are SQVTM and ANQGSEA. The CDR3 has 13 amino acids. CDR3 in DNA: TGCAGCGTTGAGGGGCAGGGGCTCTACGAGCAGTACTTC. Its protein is CSVEGQGLYEQYF.

CDR3 in amino acids: CASSFISGRGANEQFF. CDR3 nucleotide sequence: TGTGCCAGCAGCTTCATTAGCGGGAGGGGGGCCAATGAGCAGTTCTTC. The chain recombines TRBV11-2 with TRBJ2-1; 11 bases are a match to TRBD2. The germline V gene has CDR1 SGHAT and CDR2 FQNNGV. CDR3 size: 16 residues. V shed 3 bases, J shed 6 bases, and the junction held 7 bases outside the gene matches.

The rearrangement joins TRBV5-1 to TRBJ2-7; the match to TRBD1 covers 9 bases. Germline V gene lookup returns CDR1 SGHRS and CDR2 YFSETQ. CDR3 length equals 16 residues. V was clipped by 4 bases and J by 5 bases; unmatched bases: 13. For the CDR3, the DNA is TGCGCCAGCAGCACTTCACCGGGACAGGGTTTCAACGAGCAGTACTTC. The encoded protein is CASSTSPGQGFNEQYF.

The CDR3 loop reads CASSNTGEPVYF. As DNA, the CDR3 is TGTGCCAGCAGTAACACAGGGGAGCCGGTTTACTTC. This sequence joins TRBV6-5 and TRBJ2-7; the match to TRBD1 covers 7 bases. Looked up from germline, CDR1 is MNHEY and CDR2 is SVGAGI. V dropped 5 bases and J dropped 13; count of bases not matched to a gene: 11. This CDR3 is 12 amino acids long.

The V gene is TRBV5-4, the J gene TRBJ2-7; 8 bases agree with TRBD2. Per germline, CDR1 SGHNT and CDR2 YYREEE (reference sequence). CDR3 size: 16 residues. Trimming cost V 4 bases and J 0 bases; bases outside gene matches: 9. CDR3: CASSKSGAGASYEQYF. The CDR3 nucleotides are TGTGCCAGCAGCAAATCTGGAGCGGGGGCCTCCTACGAGCAGTACTTC. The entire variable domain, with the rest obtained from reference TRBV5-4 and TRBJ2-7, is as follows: ETGVTQSPTHLIKTRGQQVTLRCSSQSGHNTVSWYQQALGQGPQFIFQYYREEENGRGNFPPRFSGLQFPNYSSELNVNALELDDSALYLCASSKSGAGASYEQYFGPGTRLTVT.

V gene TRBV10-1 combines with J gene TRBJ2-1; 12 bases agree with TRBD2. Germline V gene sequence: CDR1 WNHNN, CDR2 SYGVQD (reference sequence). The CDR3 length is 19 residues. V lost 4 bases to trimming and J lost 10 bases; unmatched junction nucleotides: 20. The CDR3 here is CASSGRSASGGGIDGEQFF. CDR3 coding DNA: TGCGCCAGCAGTGGGAGATCGGCTAGCGGGGGGGGCATCGATGGGGAGCAGTTCTTC.

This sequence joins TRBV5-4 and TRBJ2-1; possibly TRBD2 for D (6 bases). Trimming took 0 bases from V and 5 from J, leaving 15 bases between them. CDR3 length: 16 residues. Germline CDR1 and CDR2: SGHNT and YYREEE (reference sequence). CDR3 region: CASSLGLVRGDNEQFF. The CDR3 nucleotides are TGTGCCAGCAGCTTGGGACTAGTGAGGGGAGACAATGAGCAGTTCTTC.

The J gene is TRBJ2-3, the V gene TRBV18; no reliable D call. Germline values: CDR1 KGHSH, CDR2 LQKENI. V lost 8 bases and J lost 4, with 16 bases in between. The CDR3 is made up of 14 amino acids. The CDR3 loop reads CASAVDLEADTQYF. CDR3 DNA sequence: TGTGCCAGCGCCGTAGACCTTGAGGCAGATACGCAGTATTTT.